The rows below give T cell receptor beta chains drawn from one sample of a study of spatial heterogeneity in lung cancer. TCRdb reanalysed the 5' RACE reads using MiXCR and keeps one entry per CDR3 protein. The sample lists roughly 80,000 distinct CDR3 sequences; approximately 8% were seen once. This specimen consisted of PBMCs, obtained at surgery. These receptor sequences come from a male donor with early-stage non-small cell lung cancer. Each CDR3 is given with its conserved first and last residue. D genes are given only for firm matches. Size tells how often a clone was seen (once, few, many) or the class of an expanded clone, and some rows leave it out.

j_call	d_call	clone_size	v_call	cdr3_nt	cdr3_aa
TRBJ1-1	NA	few	TRBV5-1	TGCGCCAGCAGCTCTATAGACACGGGGTACACTGAAGCTTTCTTT	CASSSIDTGYTEAFF
TRBJ2-1	TRBD2	many	TRBV20-1	TGCAGTGCTGTTCTAGCGGGAGAGGGTGAGCAGTTCTTC	CSAVLAGEGEQFF
TRBJ1-1	NA	many	TRBV29-1	TGCAGCGTTGATTCAGGTTACACTGAAGCTTTCTTT	CSVDSGYTEAFF
TRBJ2-3	NA	many	TRBV4-3	TGCGCCAGCAGCCGCCGTCTGGGCGACCCACGGGATACGCAGTATTTT	CASSRRLGDPRDTQYF
TRBJ2-7	TRBD1	few	TRBV13	TGTGCCAGCAGCTTGACCGGGACAGAGAGCTCCTACGAGCAGTACTTC	CASSLTGTESSYEQYF
TRBJ2-1	TRBD2	NA	TRBV24-1	TGTGCCACCAGTGATCCCCAACCGGGACTAGCGGGAGTCGGCTCCTACAATGAGCAGTTCTTC	CATSDPQPGLAGVGSYNEQFF
TRBJ2-1	TRBD2	many	TRBV29-1	TGCAGCGTTGAACGGACTAGAGGCAATGAGCAGTTCTTC	CSVERTRGNEQFF
TRBJ2-3	NA	NA	TRBV5-1	TGCGCCAGCAGCTTTGGGGGACGGCCCACAGATACGCAGTATTTT	CASSFGGRPTDTQYF
TRBJ2-1	NA	NA	TRBV14	TGTGCCAGCAGCCAAGACTCAGGGCGAGAGCAGTTCTTC	CASSQDSGREQFF
TRBJ2-7	TRBD1	few	TRBV6-1	TGTGCCAGCAGTACTACGGGACAGGCCTACGAGCAGTACTTC	CASSTTGQAYEQYF
TRBJ1-1	NA	many	TRBV3-1	TGTGCCAGCAGCCAAGATCCCCGGGCGCTAGGCACTGAAGCTTTCTTT	CASSQDPRALGTEAFF
TRBJ1-5	TRBD1	many	TRBV7-8	TGTGCCAGCAGCCAGGAAACCCACAGGGGGCTGCTGCCCCAGCATTTT	CASSQETHRGLLPQHF
TRBJ2-7	TRBD1	NA	TRBV6-5	TGTGCCAGCAGTTACTCCGGGACAGGGTCGCTCGAGCAGTACTTC	CASSYSGTGSLEQYF
TRBJ1-1	NA	many	TRBV3-1	TGTGCCAGCAGCCATCCGGGGACTGAAGCTTTCTTT	CASSHPGTEAFF
TRBJ2-1	TRBD2	many	TRBV5-6	TGTGCCAGCAGCTTGAGCGGGGGCTCCTACAATGAGCAGTTCTTC	CASSLSGGSYNEQFF
TRBJ1-1	NA	NA	TRBV20-1	TGCAGTGCTACACCTCAGGGGCTGAACACTGAAGCTTTCTTT	CSATPQGLNTEAFF
TRBJ1-4	TRBD1	few	TRBV12-3/TRBV12-4	TGTGCCAGCAGTTTTATCCGGACAGGGGGCGAAAAACTGTTTTTT	CASSFIRTGGEKLFF
TRBJ1-1	NA	NA	TRBV30	TGTGCCTGGAGTCGAAGGGCGAGAAACACTGAAGCTTTCTTT	CAWSRRARNTEAFF
TRBJ2-1	TRBD2	many	TRBV5-1	TGCGCCAGCAGCTTGTCGTCCCTAGCGGGAGCGTACGTGTACAATGAGCAGTTCTTC	CASSLSSLAGAYVYNEQFF
TRBJ2-7	TRBD1	few	TRBV7-3	TGTGCCAGCAGCTCAACAGGGGGCGGCTACGAGCAGTACTTC	CASSSTGGGYEQYF
TRBJ1-2	TRBD1	NA	TRBV12-3/TRBV12-4	TGTGCCAGCAGTCGGACAGGGGGCTATGGCTACACCTTC	CASSRTGGYGYTF
TRBJ1-6	NA	few	TRBV28	TGTGCCAGCAGTTTTCCGGGTTCGGGATTATCACCCCTCCACTTT	CASSFPGSGLSPLHF
TRBJ2-7	NA	few	TRBV10-3	TGTGCCATCAGTGTGGACAATTACGAGCAGTACTTC	CAISVDNYEQYF
TRBJ1-5	NA	many	TRBV4-1	TGCGCCAGCAGCCAGAATAGCAATCAGCCCCAGCATTTT	CASSQNSNQPQHF
TRBJ1-1	TRBD1	few	TRBV12-3/TRBV12-4	TGTGCCAGCAGTTTTAGTATCCAGGGGGTCGGAAGTGAAGCTTTCTTT	CASSFSIQGVGSEAFF
TRBJ1-1	NA	many	TRBV4-1	TGCGCCAGCAGCACCCTGGGGTCGGGGGCCACTTCCACTGAAGCTTTCTTT	CASSTLGSGATSTEAFF
TRBJ1-2	NA	many	TRBV6-5	TGTGCCAGCAGTGGTTCGGGGACGAAAGACTATGGCTACACCTTC	CASSGSGTKDYGYTF
TRBJ2-7	TRBD2	NA	TRBV20-1	TGCAGTGCTAGAGATCCCCTAGCGGAATCCTACGAGCAGTACTTC	CSARDPLAESYEQYF
TRBJ2-5	TRBD1	NA	TRBV27	TGTGCCAGCAGGCGGGACAGGACGATACAGACCCAGTACTTC	CASRRDRTIQTQYF
TRBJ1-1	NA	many	TRBV29-1	TGCAGCGTTGTAGGAGGGCCCAGGAACACTGAAGCTTTCTTT	CSVVGGPRNTEAFF
TRBJ1-1	NA	few	TRBV3-1	TGTGCCAGCAGCCCACAAAGCACCATGAACACTGAAGCTTTCTTT	CASSPQSTMNTEAFF
TRBJ2-3	TRBD2	many	TRBV5-4	TGTGCCAGCAGCCAGGGACTAGCGGGCACAGATACGCAGTATTTT	CASSQGLAGTDTQYF
TRBJ1-5	NA	many	TRBV5-1	TGCGCCAGCAGCTTGTTGGGGAATCAGCCCCAGCATTTT	CASSLLGNQPQHF
TRBJ1-1	NA	NA	TRBV7-8	TGTGCCAGCAGCTTAGGGGCAGGGAGCGGCGCTGAAGCTTTCTTT	CASSLGAGSGAEAFF
TRBJ2-5	NA	few	TRBV5-1	TGCGCCAGCAGCTCCAGGGTTTCCGAGACCCAGTACTTC	CASSSRVSETQYF
TRBJ2-7	NA	many	TRBV4-2	TGTGCCAGCAGCCAAACCGGGACTGCGAAGGGCGAGCAGTACTTC	CASSQTGTAKGEQYF
TRBJ2-3	NA	NA	TRBV19	TGTGCCAGTACACTCGGTTCTAGCACAGATACGCAGTATTTT	CASTLGSSTDTQYF
TRBJ1-2	NA	many	TRBV5-1	TGCGCCAGCAGCTTCTTAACAGGGAACTATGGCTACACCTTC	CASSFLTGNYGYTF
TRBJ2-5	NA	NA	TRBV15	TGTGCCACCAGCAGATCAGGGGGGGAGACCCAGTACTTC	CATSRSGGETQYF
TRBJ2-7	NA	many	TRBV11-2	TGTGCCAGCAGCCGAGGGGAAACCTACGAGCAGTACTTC	CASSRGETYEQYF
TRBJ2-3	TRBD2	NA	TRBV20-1	TGCAGTGCGTCTACTAGCGGAGGGGTTACAGATACGCAGTATTTT	CSASTSGGVTDTQYF
TRBJ2-1	NA	many	TRBV21-1	TGTGCCAGCAGCAAAGTAAGGGGGACTAGACCTGACAATGAGCAGTTCTTC	CASSKVRGTRPDNEQFF
TRBJ2-3	TRBD2	many	TRBV7-2	TGTGCCAGCAGCATGACTAGCGCCATGGGAGGTACGCAGTATTTT	CASSMTSAMGGTQYF
TRBJ2-7	NA	NA	TRBV4-1	TGCGCCAGCAGCCAGGCGGAACAGGTACACTACGAGCAGTACTTC	CASSQAEQVHYEQYF
TRBJ2-6	NA	few	TRBV24-1	TGTGCCACCAGTGATCCCGATATAGCCAACGTCCTGACTTTC	CATSDPDIANVLTF
TRBJ1-5	NA	few	TRBV20-1	TGCAGTGCTAAGTCAGGGTTTCAGCCCCAGCATTTT	CSAKSGFQPQHF
TRBJ1-5	TRBD1	many	TRBV4-1	TGCGCCAGCAGCCATTCACAGGGGAATCAGCCCCAGCATTTT	CASSHSQGNQPQHF
TRBJ1-1	NA	few	TRBV7-6	TGTGCCAGCAGCTTAGGGGTCCGGGGAATGAACACTGAAGCTTTCTTT	CASSLGVRGMNTEAFF
TRBJ2-1	NA	many	TRBV29-1	TGCAGCGTCGTTGCTAGGTACAATGAGCAGTTCTTC	CSVVARYNEQFF
TRBJ1-4	NA	many	TRBV5-1	TGCGCCAGCAGGAGGGCAACTAATGAAAAACTGTTTTTT	CASRRATNEKLFF
TRBJ2-1	TRBD2	many	TRBV20-1	TGCAGTGCTGGAAGGACTAGCGGACCCGACAATGAGCAGTTCTTC	CSAGRTSGPDNEQFF
TRBJ2-7	TRBD1	NA	TRBV19	TGTGCCAGTAGCAGGGGGAGCTCCTACGAGCAGTACTTC	CASSRGSSYEQYF
TRBJ2-2	TRBD1	many	TRBV6-5	TGTGCCAGCAGCCGGGGACAGGGACGAACCGGGGAGCTGTTTTTT	CASSRGQGRTGELFF